A single sample gave rise to the 4 T cell receptor beta chains below, sequenced in a study of T and B cells in COVID-19 patients. TRB was amplified from roughly 250-500 ng of blood genomic DNA. TRB rearrangements were amplified by multiplex PCR with BIOMED2 TRB-A/B primers. TCRdb passed the multiplex PCR reads through MiXCR, listing each CDR3 protein once. The table records some 8,900 distinct CDR3 sequences, approximately 30% of them present only once. Sequencing used blood. Receptors originate from a human donor who had recovered from COVID-19.

The chain has TRBV5-1 and TRBJ1-6; 9 bases map to TRBD1. The CDR3 is 14 amino acids. Per the germline V gene, CDR1 is SGHRS and CDR2 is YFSETQ. V shed 4 bases, J shed 8 bases, and the junction held 4 bases outside the gene matches. CDR3 DNA sequence: TGCGCCAGCAGCATTAGACAGGGGGATTCACCCCTCCACTTT. Translated, it gives CASSIRQGDSPLHF.

The chain employs TRBV20-1 and TRBJ1-2; unclear D gene. The V end lost 0 bases, the J end lost 6 bases, and 11 bases lay between the germline ends. This CDR3 is built from 13 residues. CDR1 is DFQATT and CDR2 is SNEGSKA in the germline V gene (reference sequence). DNA for the CDR3: TGCAGTGCTAGAGATAAGCCAAGGGATGGCTACACCTTC. Protein sequence: CSARDKPRDGYTF.

There are a few counts of this clonotype. The J gene is TRBJ2-1, the V gene TRBV5-4; 9 bases are shared with TRBD1. The CDR3 sequence is 17 residues long. The germline gives CDR1 SGHNT, CDR2 YYREEE (reference sequence). The V gene end was trimmed by 4 bases and the J gene end by 6 bases; junction bases not matched to a gene: 14. The CDR3 nucleotides are TGTGCCAGCAGCGACCCGGGAGCACAGGGGGCCACCAATGAGCAGTTCTTC. It yields the protein CASSDPGAQGATNEQFF.

The chain recombines TRBV7-2 with TRBJ1-5; no reliable D call. This CDR3 has 16 amino acids. Trimming left V 5 bases short and J 2 bases short, with 16 bases between. Germline CDR1 SGHTA, CDR2 FQGNSA. Here the CDR3 DNA reads TGTGCCAGCAGCCCAGGTGCATGGCAACGCAATCAGCCCCAGCATTTT. Translating gives CASSPGAWQRNQPQHF.